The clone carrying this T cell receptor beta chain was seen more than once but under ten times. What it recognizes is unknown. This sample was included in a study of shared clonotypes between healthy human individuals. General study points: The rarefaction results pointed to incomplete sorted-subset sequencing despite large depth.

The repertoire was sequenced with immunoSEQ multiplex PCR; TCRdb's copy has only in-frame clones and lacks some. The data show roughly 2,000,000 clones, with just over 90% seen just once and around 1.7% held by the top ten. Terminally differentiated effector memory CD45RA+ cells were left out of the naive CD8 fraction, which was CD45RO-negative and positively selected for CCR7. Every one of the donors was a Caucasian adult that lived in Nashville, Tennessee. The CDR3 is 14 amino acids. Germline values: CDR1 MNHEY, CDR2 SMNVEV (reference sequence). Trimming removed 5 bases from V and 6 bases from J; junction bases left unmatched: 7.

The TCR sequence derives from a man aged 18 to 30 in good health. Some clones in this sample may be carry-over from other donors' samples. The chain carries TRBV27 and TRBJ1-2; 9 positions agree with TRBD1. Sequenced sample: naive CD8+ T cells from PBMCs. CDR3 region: CASSPIQGAHGYTF. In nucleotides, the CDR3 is TGTGCCAGCAGTCCCATACAGGGGGCGCATGGCTACACCTTC.